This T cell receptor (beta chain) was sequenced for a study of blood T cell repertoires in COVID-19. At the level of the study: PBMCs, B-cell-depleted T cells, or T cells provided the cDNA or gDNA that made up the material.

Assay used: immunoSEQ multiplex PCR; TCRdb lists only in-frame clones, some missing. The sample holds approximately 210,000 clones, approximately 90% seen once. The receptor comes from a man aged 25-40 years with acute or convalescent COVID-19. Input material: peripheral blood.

The CDR3, as DNA: TGTGCCACCAGTGACTGGTCCAGGGGCTCCTACAATGAGCAGTTCTTC. Translated, it gives CATSDWSRGSYNEQFF. The rearrangement uses TRBV24-1 and TRBJ2-1, with a tentative D call TRBD1 (6 bases). The CDR3 sequence is 16 residues long. The ends were cut back, 4 bases at V and 0 bases at J, with 12 bases in the middle. Germline values: CDR1 KGHDR, CDR2 SFDVKD.